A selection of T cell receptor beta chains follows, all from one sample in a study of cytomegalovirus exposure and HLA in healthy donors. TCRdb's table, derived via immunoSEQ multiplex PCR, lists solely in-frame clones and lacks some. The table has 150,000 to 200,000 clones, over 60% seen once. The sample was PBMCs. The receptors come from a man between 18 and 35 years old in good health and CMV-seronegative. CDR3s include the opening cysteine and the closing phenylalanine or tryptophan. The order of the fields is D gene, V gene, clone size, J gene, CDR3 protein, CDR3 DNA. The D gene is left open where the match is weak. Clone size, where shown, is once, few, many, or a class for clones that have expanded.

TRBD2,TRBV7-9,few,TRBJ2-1,CASSSFSGRNNEQFF,TGTGCCAGCAGCTCCTTTAGCGGGCGCAACAATGAGCAGTTCTTC
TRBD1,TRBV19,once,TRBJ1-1,CASSLTGGAPEAFF,TGTGCCAGTAGTCTAACAGGGGGCGCCCCTGAAGCTTTCTTT
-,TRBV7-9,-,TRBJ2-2,CASSPAANTGELFF,TGTGCCAGCAGCCCCGCGGCTAACACCGGGGAGCTGTTTTTT
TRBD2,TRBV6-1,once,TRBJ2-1,CASSEPASGSSGFGRSSYNEQFF,TGTGCCAGCAGTGAACCGGCTAGCGGGAGTTCTGGTTTCGGCAGGAGCTCCTACAATGAGCAGTTCTTC
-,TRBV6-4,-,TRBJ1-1,CASSEEDGVTEAFF,TGTGCCAGCAGTGAGGAGGACGGGGTCACTGAAGCTTTCTTT
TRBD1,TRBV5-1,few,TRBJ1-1,CASSLRVLQGGTEAFF,TGCGCCAGCAGCTTGAGGGTGTTACAGGGGGGCACTGAAGCTTTCTTT
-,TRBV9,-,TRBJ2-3,CASSVGGSPGTDTQYF,TGTGCCAGCAGCGTAGGGGGTAGTCCGGGGACAGATACGCAGTATTTT
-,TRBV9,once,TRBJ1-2,CASSVDNLLNYGYTF,TGTGCCAGCAGCGTAGACAACCTCCTTAACTATGGCTACACCTTC
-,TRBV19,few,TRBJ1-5,CASSIGAGDQPQHF,TGTGCCAGTAGTATAGGGGCAGGCGATCAGCCCCAGCATTTT
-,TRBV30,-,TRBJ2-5,CAGTLPGSETQYF,TGTGCCGGGACCCTGCCGGGGAGTGAGACCCAGTACTTC
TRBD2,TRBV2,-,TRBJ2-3,CASSDIAGETDTQYF,TGTGCCAGCAGTGATATAGCGGGAGAAACAGATACGCAGTATTTT
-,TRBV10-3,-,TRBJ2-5,CAISVEGEETQYF,TGTGCCATCAGTGTGGAGGGAGAAGAGACCCAGTACTTC
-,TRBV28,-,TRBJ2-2,CASSRPDRNTGELFF,TGTGCCAGCAGTCGGCCGGACAGGAACACCGGGGAGCTGTTTTTT
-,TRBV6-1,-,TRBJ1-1,CATNSGRSNTEAFF,TGTGCCACCAACAGTGGCAGATCGAACACTGAAGCTTTCTTT
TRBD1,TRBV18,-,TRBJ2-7,CASSPPGTGGYEQYF,TGTGCCAGCTCACCACCGGGGACAGGGGGCTACGAGCAGTACTTC
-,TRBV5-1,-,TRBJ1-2,CASSLEWRNGYTF,TGCGCCAGCAGCTTGGAATGGAGGAATGGCTACACCTTC
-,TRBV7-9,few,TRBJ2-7,CASSPQRWGQRGSYEQYF,TGTGCCAGCAGCCCTCAGCGGTGGGGGCAGAGAGGTTCCTACGAGCAGTACTTC
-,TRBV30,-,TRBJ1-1,CAWGRGVTEAFF,TGTGCCTGGGGGAGGGGTGTCACTGAAGCTTTCTTT
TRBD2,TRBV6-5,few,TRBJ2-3,CASRSLGGSWDTQYF,TGTGCCAGCAGATCCCTGGGGGGGAGTTGGGATACGCAGTATTTT
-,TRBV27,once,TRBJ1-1,CASSLRGTSTEAFF,TGTGCCAGCAGTTTGCGGGGGACGAGCACTGAAGCTTTCTTT
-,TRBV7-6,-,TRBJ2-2,CASSPNAGELFF,TGTGCCAGCAGCCCAAATGCCGGGGAGCTGTTTTTT
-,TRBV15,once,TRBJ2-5,CATSRQGVETQYF,TGTGCCACCAGCAGACAGGGCGTGGAGACCCAGTACTTC
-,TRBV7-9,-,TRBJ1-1,CASSPQILNTEAFF,TGTGCCAGCAGCCCACAGATATTGAACACTGAAGCTTTCTTT
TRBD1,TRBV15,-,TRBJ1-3,CATSGTGLISGNTIYF,TGTGCCACCAGCGGGACAGGGTTGATCTCTGGAAACACCATATATTTT
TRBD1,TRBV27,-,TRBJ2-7,CASSPNPDRGSYEQYF,TGTGCCAGCAGTCCTAACCCGGACAGGGGGTCCTACGAGCAGTACTTC
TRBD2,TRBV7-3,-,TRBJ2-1,CASSSPLAGGPHGQFF,TGTGCCAGCAGCTCTCCCCTAGCGGGGGGGCCGCATGGGCAGTTCTTC
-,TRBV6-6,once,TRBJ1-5,CASISGGNRPQHF,TGTGCCAGCATATCCGGAGGCAATCGGCCCCAGCATTTT
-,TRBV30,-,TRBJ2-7,CAWRRVLFYEQYF,TGTGCCTGGAGGCGTGTTCTCTTCTACGAGCAGTACTTC
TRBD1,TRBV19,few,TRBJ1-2,CASKSGGTGYTF,TGTGCCAGTAAGTCAGGGGGCACTGGCTACACCTTC
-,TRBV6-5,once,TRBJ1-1,CASSYNRIAATEAFF,TGTGCCAGCAGTTACAACAGGATTGCTGCCACTGAAGCTTTCTTT
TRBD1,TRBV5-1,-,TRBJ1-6,CASSPGHRDSNSPLHF,TGCGCCAGCAGCCCCGGCCACCGGGACAGCAATTCACCCCTCCACTTT
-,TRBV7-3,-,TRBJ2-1,CASSDRSGNEQFF,TGTGCCAGCAGTGACCGTTCGGGCAATGAGCAGTTCTTC
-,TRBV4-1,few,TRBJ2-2,CASSQLDMGFNTGELFF,TGCGCCAGCAGCCAGCTCGACATGGGTTTTAACACCGGGGAGCTGTTTTTT
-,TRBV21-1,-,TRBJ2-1,CASSLLTSSYNEQFF,TGTGCCAGCAGCCTCCTCACGAGTTCCTACAATGAGCAGTTCTTC
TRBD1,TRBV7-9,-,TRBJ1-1,CASSPPDRGLVNTEAFF,TGTGCCAGCAGCCCTCCGGACAGGGGACTGGTGAACACTGAAGCTTTCTTT
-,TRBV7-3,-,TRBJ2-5,CASSLGRGETQYF,TGTGCCAGCAGCTTAGGGCGGGGAGAGACCCAGTACTTC
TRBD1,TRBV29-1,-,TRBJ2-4,CSGRTGENIQYF,TGCAGCGGAAGGACAGGGGAAAACATTCAGTACTTC
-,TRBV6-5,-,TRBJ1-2,CASCPSGGGVGYTF,TGTGCCAGCTGCCCATCGGGAGGGGGGGTAGGCTACACCTTC
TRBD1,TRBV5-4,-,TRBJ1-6,CASSVTGQGNSPLHF,TGTGCCAGCAGCGTAACGGGACAGGGGAATTCACCCCTCCACTTT
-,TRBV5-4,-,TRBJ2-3,CASSLGGPISTDTQYF,TGTGCCAGCAGCTTGGGGGGCCCGATAAGCACAGATACGCAGTATTTT
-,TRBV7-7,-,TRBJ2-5,CASSKPGLQETQYF,TGTGCTAGCAGCAAACCGGGATTACAAGAGACCCAGTACTTC
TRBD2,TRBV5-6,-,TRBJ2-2,CASSLANPGLAGVTGELFF,TGTGCCAGCAGCTTGGCCAATCCGGGACTAGCGGGAGTAACCGGGGAGCTGTTTTTT
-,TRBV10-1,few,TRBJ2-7,CASSESQGAYEQYF,TGCGCCAGCAGTGAATCACAGGGAGCTTACGAGCAGTACTTC